The rows below give T cell receptor beta chains drawn from one sample of a study of T cells in localized non-small cell lung cancer. Clones were sequenced by immunoSEQ multiplex PCR, and TCRdb holds only the in-frame ones, with some missing. The table records approximately 54,000 clones, around 86% of them present only once. This specimen was peripheral blood, taken before any cancer treatment. Source of these receptors: a female donor older than 55 with stage II squamous cell lung carcinoma. CDR3s include the opening cysteine and the closing phenylalanine or tryptophan. The order of the fields is CDR3 DNA, CDR3 protein, D gene, clone size, J gene, V gene. D genes are given only for firm matches. Part of the rows lack a size; the others show once, few, many or a class for expanded clones.

cdr3_nt: TGTGCCAGCAGCTTGGTAAACAGGGGGGCCAATGAGCAGTTCTTC
cdr3_aa: CASSLVNRGANEQFF
d_call: TRBD1
clone_size: .
j_call: TRBJ2-1
v_call: TRBV5-6

cdr3_nt: TGTGCCAGCCAGGGGAGGGAAACAGATACGCAGTATTTT
cdr3_aa: CASQGRETDTQYF
d_call: .
clone_size: .
j_call: TRBJ2-3
v_call: TRBV9

cdr3_nt: TGTGCCAGTAGTATAGTGAATAGGGGAGAGACCCAGTACTTC
cdr3_aa: CASSIVNRGETQYF
d_call: .
clone_size: .
j_call: TRBJ2-5
v_call: TRBV19

cdr3_nt: TGCGCCAGCAGCTTGGAAGCCAGGAGCTACACTGAAGCTTTCTTT
cdr3_aa: CASSLEARSYTEAFF
d_call: .
clone_size: .
j_call: TRBJ1-1
v_call: TRBV5-1

cdr3_nt: TGTGCCAGCAGCCCCCGTATTCTCACAGATACGCAGTATTTT
cdr3_aa: CASSPRILTDTQYF
d_call: .
clone_size: .
j_call: TRBJ2-3
v_call: TRBV7-2

cdr3_nt: TGTGCCAGCAGCCTAGAACAGGGGCCAAATCAGCCCCAGCATTTT
cdr3_aa: CASSLEQGPNQPQHF
d_call: TRBD1
clone_size: once
j_call: TRBJ1-5
v_call: TRBV7-9

cdr3_nt: TGTGCCAGCAGCTTAGGAGCGGGGGGTTACAATGAGCAGTTCTTC
cdr3_aa: CASSLGAGGYNEQFF
d_call: TRBD2
clone_size: .
j_call: TRBJ2-1
v_call: TRBV7-2

cdr3_nt: TGTGCCAGCAGCCCCCCCGGGAGGGGCCACAATGAGCAGTTCTTC
cdr3_aa: CASSPPGRGHNEQFF
d_call: TRBD2
clone_size: .
j_call: TRBJ2-1
v_call: TRBV7-8

cdr3_nt: TGTGCCAGTAGGGGGAACACCGGGGAGCTGTTTTTT
cdr3_aa: CASRGNTGELFF
d_call: .
clone_size: .
j_call: TRBJ2-2
v_call: TRBV19

cdr3_nt: TGTGCCAGCTCCCAGGGCCACGAGCAGCCCCAGCATTTT
cdr3_aa: CASSQGHEQPQHF
d_call: .
clone_size: .
j_call: TRBJ1-5
v_call: TRBV18

cdr3_nt: TGCGCCAGCAGCGAGGGACCTTACAATGAGCAGTTCTTC
cdr3_aa: CASSEGPYNEQFF
d_call: .
clone_size: .
j_call: TRBJ2-1
v_call: TRBV4-1

cdr3_nt: TGTGCCAGCAGCCGTACAGTGAACACTGAAGCTTTCTTT
cdr3_aa: CASSRTVNTEAFF
d_call: .
clone_size: .
j_call: TRBJ1-1
v_call: TRBV14